A single sample gave rise to the 13 T cell receptor beta chains below, sequenced in a study of blood T cells in healthy people across ages (dated by TCRdb to between 2014 and 2016). The library was prepared using 5' RACE. Instrument used: Illumina HiSeq 2500. A second PCR of roughly 7 to 11 cycles was performed with a sample-barcoded 5' primer and a J-beta primer mix. TCRdb passed the public sequencing reads through fastp at Q25 and MiXCR, retaining productive beta sequences. Every entry covers one CDR3 protein and lists the most common genes and DNA from its rows. The sample contains roughly 1.5 million distinct CDR3 sequences, 35% to 45% of them found a single time. The top ten constitute approximately 4.1% of the sample. The sample was blood. The receptors originated from a woman in her late teens or twenties in good health.

The rearrangement links TRBV20-1 to TRBJ1-2; the D gene is possibly TRBD1 (5 bases). Per the germline V gene, CDR1 is DFQATT and CDR2 is SNEGSKA (reference sequence). V lost 5 bases and J 2 bases, leaving 12 bases between the germline ends. This CDR3 has 13 amino acids. CDR3 amino acids: CSADQGGNYGYTF. The CDR3 DNA is TGCAGTGCTGATCAGGGCGGGAACTATGGCTACACCTTC.

There are a few counts of this clonotype. This chain links TRBV11-3 with TRBJ2-3; 9 nucleotides align to TRBD2. Germline CDR1 SGHNT, CDR2 YENEEA. With V trimmed by 5 bases and J by 5 bases, 8 bases remained unmatched. This CDR3 is 15 amino acids long. Here the CDR3 reads CASSPRAGGQDTQYF. CDR3 DNA sequence: TGTGCCAGCAGCCCCCGGGCGGGGGGGCAAGATACGCAGTATTTT.

The chain has TRBV20-1 and TRBJ2-1; 9 bases match TRBD2. Losses at the gene ends were 4 bases for V and 5 bases for J; bases not matched to a gene: 12. In germline, CDR1 is DFQATT, CDR2 SNEGSKA (reference sequence). This CDR3 is 16 amino acids long. As DNA, the CDR3 is TGCAGTGCTATCTCCTTCGGACGCGGGAGGGACAATGAGCAGTTCTTC. Translating gives CSAISFGRGRDNEQFF.

The J gene is TRBJ2-3, the V gene TRBV6-5; TRBD2 aligns across 11 bases. The germline gives CDR1 MNHEY, CDR2 SVGAGI. With 6 bases clipped from V and 1 base from J, the junction kept 3 bases outside the gene matches. The CDR3 sequence is 15 residues long. The CDR3 reads CASRRGLAGTDTQYF. The CDR3 DNA sequence: TGTGCCAGCAGGCGGGGACTAGCGGGCACAGATACGCAGTATTTT.

Only a few counts were recorded for this clonotype. The chain recombines TRBV20-1 with TRBJ1-4; 9 bases are a match to TRBD1. After removal of 6 bases from V and 1 base from J, the junction contained 3 bases not matched to a gene. The CDR3 loop spans 14 amino acids. The germline CDR1 and CDR2 sequences are DFQATT and SNEGSKA (reference sequence). The CDR3 region has the DNA TGCAGTGCGCTGGACAGGGGAACTAATGAAAAACTGTTTTTT. Amino acids: CSALDRGTNEKLFF.

This chain joins TRBV28 and TRBJ2-4; D is uncertain. The closer fit of TRBJ2-7 to the DNA end suggests the J call may be wrong. Germline V lookup: CDR1 MDHEN, CDR2 SYDVKM. The length of the CDR3 is 16 residues. Written as DNA, the CDR3 is TGTGCCAGCAGTTTTATGGATGACGGCTACTCCTACGAGCAGTACTTC. It is translated as CASSFMDDGYSYEQYF.

This clonotype has only a few counts. The chain employs TRBV6-2 or TRBV6-3 and TRBJ1-1, with 11 bases that match TRBD1. Germline CDR1 is MNHEY and CDR2 is SVGEGT. The CDR3 loop spans 14 amino acids. V trimming: 5 bases; J trimming: 11 bases; junction bases outside the gene matches: 10. CDR3 DNA sequence: TGTGCCAGCAGTCCAACCGGGACAGGGGGGATTGCTTTCTTT. It codes for CASSPTGTGGIAFF.

This chain connects TRBV20-1 to TRBJ2-4; 11 bases map to TRBD1. The J call is in doubt because the DNA end fits TRBJ2-7 better. This CDR3 has 14 residues. CDR1 DFQATT and CDR2 SNEGSKA come from the germline V gene (reference sequence). The CDR3: CSARDPGTGGEQYF. CDR3 nucleotides: TGCAGTGCTAGAGATCCAGGGACAGGGGGCGAGCAGTACTTC.

The sample holds a few counts of this clonotype. The V call is TRBV7-6, the J call TRBJ2-2; no definite D call. Germline V gene data show CDR1 as SGHVS and CDR2 as FNYEAQ. CDR3 length equals 13 residues. The V end was cut by 6 bases, the J end by 4 bases, with 9 bases between. The CDR3 nucleotides are TGTGCCAGCAGTTTCGAGATCACCGGGGAGCTGTTTTTT. It encodes CASSFEITGELFF.

With respect to this clonotype: Germline is not matched at one junction end, which may reflect a read error. The genes are TRBV9 and TRBJ1-2; D unresolved. The CDR3 length is 13 residues. The germline gives CDR1 SGDLS, CDR2 YYNGEE. CDR3 region: CASGDGYRYGHTF. DNA for the CDR3: TGTGCCAGCGGAGACGGATATCGCTATGGCCACACCTTC.

A single count supports this clonotype. A read error may produce the germline difference seen at one junction end. The V call is TRBV6-5, the J call TRBJ2-1, with D unclear. The CDR3 has 16 amino acids. Germline CDR1 MNHEY, CDR2 SVGAGI. CDR3 sequence: CAGSYSGLSSYNEQFF. In DNA, the CDR3 is TGTGCCGGCAGTTACTCCGGGCTGAGCTCCTACAATGAGCAGTTCTTC.

This CDR3 reads CAIRTGEEGYTF. The CDR3 DNA reads as TGTGCCATCAGGACAGGGGAGGAAGGCTACACCTTC. This chain connects TRBV10-3 to TRBJ1-2; 8 bases map to TRBD1. After removal of 6 bases from V and 8 bases from J, the junction contained 5 bases not matched to a gene. The CDR3 loop spans 12 amino acids. Per germline, CDR1 ENHRY and CDR2 SYGVKD.

The rearrangement uses TRBV29-1 and TRBJ2-1; D uncertain. The germline gives CDR1 SQVTM, CDR2 ANQGSEA. The CDR3 spans 12 residues. The V and J ends lost 4 bases and 7 bases respectively, with 11 bases between them. The CDR3 region is CSVVSPRNEQFF. In nucleotides, the CDR3 is TGCAGCGTTGTCAGCCCCAGGAATGAGCAGTTCTTC.